The present T cell receptor (beta chain) was sequenced within a study of T cells in narcolepsy. Study-wide points: Blood of same and different patients, but not healthy controls, reportedly held recurring autoreactive clonotypes. HCRT-specific and TRIB2-specific autoreactive clonotypes appeared among same-patient CSF and blood CD4+ clonotypes.

TCRdb's table, derived via immunoSEQ multiplex PCR, lists solely in-frame clones and lacks some. Of around 32,000 clones in the sample, under 85% are singletons; the top ten hold roughly 0.69%. J lost 7 bases, V lost 6 bases, and 12 bases had no gene match. Germline assignment: CDR1 SGHNT and CDR2 YYREEE (reference sequence). There are 16 residues in the CDR3. Comment on this clone: Its antigen is not known.

This TCR came from a human donor in good health. The rearrangement joins TRBV5-4 to TRBJ1-6; 8 positions agree with TRBD1. The material sequenced was memory (CD45RA-) CD4+ T cells from blood. In DNA form, the CDR3 reads TGTGCCAGCACCTTATCCCAGGGGGCGAAAAATTCACCCCTCCACTTT. Protein sequence: CASTLSQGAKNSPLHF.